This T cell receptor (beta chain) was identified during a study of response to subunit inactivated influenza vaccine. Study-wide results and limits: Researchers suggested that each seasonal influenza vaccination recruits few new T cells.

A note on this clonotype: The antigen is undetermined.

CDR3 length: 15 residues. Germline trimming cut 6 bases from V and 4 bases from J; bases unmatched to any gene: 7. Germline CDR1 is SNHLY and CDR2 is FYNNEI. Each CDR3 protein gets one entry after TCRdb re-called the RT-PCR reads with MiXCR. The profile shows about 830,000 distinct CDR3 sequences, under 20% of them singletons. Sequencing used PBMCs from blood, obtained less than 6 days after vaccination. This TCR was sampled from a middle-aged man who received an inactivated influenza vaccine. The V call is TRBV2, the J call TRBJ2-3; TRBD2 aligns across 10 bases. CDR3 amino acids: CASSSGGAFPDTQYF. CDR3 nucleotide sequence: TGTGCCAGCAGCAGCGGGGGGGCCTTCCCAGATACGCAGTATTTT.